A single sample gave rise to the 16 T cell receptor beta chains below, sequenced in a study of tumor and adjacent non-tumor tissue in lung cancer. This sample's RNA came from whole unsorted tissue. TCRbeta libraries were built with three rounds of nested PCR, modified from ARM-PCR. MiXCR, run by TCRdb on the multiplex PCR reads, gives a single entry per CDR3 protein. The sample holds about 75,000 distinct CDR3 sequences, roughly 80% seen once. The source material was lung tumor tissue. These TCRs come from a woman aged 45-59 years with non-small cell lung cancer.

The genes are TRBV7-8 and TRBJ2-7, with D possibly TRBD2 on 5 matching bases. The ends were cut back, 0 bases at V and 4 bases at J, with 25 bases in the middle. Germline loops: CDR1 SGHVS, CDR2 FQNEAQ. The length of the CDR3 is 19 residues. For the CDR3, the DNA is TGTGCCAGCAGCTTAGCCCGCCAAGGTCTCTCCCGAGCGGCTTACGAGCAGTACTTC. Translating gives CASSLARQGLSRAAYEQYF.

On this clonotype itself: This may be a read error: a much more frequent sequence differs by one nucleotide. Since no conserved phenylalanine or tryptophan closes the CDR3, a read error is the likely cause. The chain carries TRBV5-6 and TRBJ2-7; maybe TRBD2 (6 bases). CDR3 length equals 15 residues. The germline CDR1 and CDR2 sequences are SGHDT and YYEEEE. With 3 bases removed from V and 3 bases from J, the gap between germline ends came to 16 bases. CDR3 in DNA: TGTGCCAGCAGCTACACACGGGGGAAGGGCTACGAGCAGTACATC. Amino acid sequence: CASSYTRGKGYEQYI.

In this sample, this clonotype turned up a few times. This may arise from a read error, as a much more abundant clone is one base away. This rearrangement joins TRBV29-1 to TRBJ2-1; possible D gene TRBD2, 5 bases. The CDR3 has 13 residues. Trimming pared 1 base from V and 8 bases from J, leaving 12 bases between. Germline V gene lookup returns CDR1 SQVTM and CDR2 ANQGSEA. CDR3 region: CSVEGTTRDEQFF. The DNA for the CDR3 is TGCAGCGTTGAAGGTACTACGAGGGATGAGCAGTTCTTC.

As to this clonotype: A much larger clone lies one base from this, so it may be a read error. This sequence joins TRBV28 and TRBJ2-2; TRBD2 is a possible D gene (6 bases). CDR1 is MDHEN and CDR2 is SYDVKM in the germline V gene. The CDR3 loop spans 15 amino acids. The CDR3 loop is CASSSGLANTRELFF. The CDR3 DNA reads TGTGCCAGCAGTTCGGGACTTGCGAACACCCGGGAGCTGTTTTTT. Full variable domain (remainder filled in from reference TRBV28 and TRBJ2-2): DVKVTQSSRYLVKRTGEKVFLECVQDMDHENMFWYRQDPGLGLRLIYFSYDVKMKEKGDIPEGYSVSREKKERFSLILESASTNQTSMYLCASSSGLANTRELFFGEGSRLTVL.

CDR3 region: CASSTGLAGFSSYNEQFF. In DNA form, the CDR3 reads TGCGCCAGCAGCACGGGACTTGCGGGCTTCAGTTCCTACAATGAGCAGTTCTTC. The chain carries TRBV4-1 and TRBJ2-1; D perhaps matches TRBD2 (6 bases). Germline CDR1 MGHRA, CDR2 YSYEKL. There are 18 residues in the CDR3. Trimming left V 5 bases short and J 1 base short, with 21 bases between.

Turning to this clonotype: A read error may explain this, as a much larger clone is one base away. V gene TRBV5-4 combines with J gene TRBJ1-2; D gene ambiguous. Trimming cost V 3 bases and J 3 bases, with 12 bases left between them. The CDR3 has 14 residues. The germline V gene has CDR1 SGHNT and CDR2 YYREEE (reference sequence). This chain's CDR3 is CASSYVTGYYGYTF. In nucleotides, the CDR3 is TGTGCCAGCAGCTATGTGACGGGGTACTATGGCTACACCTTC.

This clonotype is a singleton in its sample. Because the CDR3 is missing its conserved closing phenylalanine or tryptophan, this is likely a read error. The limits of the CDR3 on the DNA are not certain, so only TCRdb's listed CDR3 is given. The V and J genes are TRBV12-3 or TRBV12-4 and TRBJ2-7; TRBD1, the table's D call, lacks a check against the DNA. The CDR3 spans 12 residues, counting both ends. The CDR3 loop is CASSTGGSEQYL.

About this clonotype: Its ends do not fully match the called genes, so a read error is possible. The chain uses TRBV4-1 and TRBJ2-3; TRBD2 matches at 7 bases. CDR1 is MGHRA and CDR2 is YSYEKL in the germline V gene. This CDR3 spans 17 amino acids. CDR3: CTSSQEVAGSGPYTQYF. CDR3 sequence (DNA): TGCACCAGCAGCCAAGAGGTAGCGGGTAGTGGCCCATATACGCAGTATTTT.

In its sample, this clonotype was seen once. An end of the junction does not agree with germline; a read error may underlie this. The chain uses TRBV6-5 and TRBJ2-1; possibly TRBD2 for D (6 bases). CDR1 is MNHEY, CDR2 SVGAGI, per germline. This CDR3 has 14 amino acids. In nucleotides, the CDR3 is TGTGCCAGCAGAGAGGACTACATTTACAATGAGCAGAACTTC. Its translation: CASREDYIYNEQNF.

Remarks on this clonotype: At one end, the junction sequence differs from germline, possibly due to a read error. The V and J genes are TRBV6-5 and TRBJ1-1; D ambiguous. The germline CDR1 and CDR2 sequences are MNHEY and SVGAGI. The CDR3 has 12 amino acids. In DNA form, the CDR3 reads TGTGCCAGCAGTCACTCGAACATTGAAGCTTACTTT. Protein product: CASSHSNIEAYF.

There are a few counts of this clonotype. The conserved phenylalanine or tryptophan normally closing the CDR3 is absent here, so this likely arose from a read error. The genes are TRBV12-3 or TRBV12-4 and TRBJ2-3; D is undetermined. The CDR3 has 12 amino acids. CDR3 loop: CASSSFTDTQYL. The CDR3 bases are TGTGCCAGCAGTTCTTTCACAGATACTCAGTATTTG.

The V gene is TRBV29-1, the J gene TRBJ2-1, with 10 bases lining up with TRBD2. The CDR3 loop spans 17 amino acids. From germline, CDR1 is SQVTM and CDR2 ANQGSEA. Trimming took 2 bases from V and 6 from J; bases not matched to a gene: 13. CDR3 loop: CSVEFPRLAGVFNEQFF. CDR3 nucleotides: TGCAGCGTTGAATTCCCCAGGCTAGCGGGAGTCTTCAATGAGCAGTTCTTC.

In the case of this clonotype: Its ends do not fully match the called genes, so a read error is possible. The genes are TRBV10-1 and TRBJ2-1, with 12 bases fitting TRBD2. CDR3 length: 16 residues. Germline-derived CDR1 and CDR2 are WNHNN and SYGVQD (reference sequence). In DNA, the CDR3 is TGCGCCAGTAGTGGATCCGTGACTAGCGGGAGTAATGAGCAGTTCTTC. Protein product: CASSGSVTSGSNEQFF.

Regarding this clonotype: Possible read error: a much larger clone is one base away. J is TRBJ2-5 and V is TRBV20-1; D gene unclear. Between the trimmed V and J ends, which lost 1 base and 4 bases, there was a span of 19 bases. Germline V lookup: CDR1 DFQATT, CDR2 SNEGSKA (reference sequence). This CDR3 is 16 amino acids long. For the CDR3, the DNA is TGCAGTGCTAGAGGGACCGGGCGCTATATTTTAGAGACCCAGTACTTC. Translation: CSARGTGRYILETQYF.

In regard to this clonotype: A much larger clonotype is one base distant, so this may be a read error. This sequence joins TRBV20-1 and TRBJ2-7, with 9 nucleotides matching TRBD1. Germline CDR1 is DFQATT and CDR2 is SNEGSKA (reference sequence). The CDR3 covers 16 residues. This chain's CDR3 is CNARDGGQGYSYEQYF. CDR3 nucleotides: TGCAATGCTAGAGATGGAGGACAGGGGTACTCCTACGAGCAGTACTTC.

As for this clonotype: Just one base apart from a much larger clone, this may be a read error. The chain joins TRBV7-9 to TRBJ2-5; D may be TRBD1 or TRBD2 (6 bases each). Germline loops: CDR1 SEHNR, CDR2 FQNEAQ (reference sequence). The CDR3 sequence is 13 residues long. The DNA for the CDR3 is TGTGCCATCAGCTTAGGGGGGCCGGAGACCCAGTACTTC. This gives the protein CAISLGGPETQYF. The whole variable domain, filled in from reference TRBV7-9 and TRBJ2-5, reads DTGVSQNPRHKITKRGQNVTFRCDPISEHNRLYWYRQTLGQGPEFLTYFQNEAQLEKSRLLSDRFSAERPKGSFSTLEIQRTEQGDSAMYLCAISLGGPETQYFGPGTRLLVL.